These T cell receptor beta chains were read from a single sample in a study of blood T cell repertoires in COVID-19. Profiling relied on immunoSEQ multiplex PCR, and the TCRdb table lists in-frame clones only, not all of them. The profile shows 85,000 to 90,000 clones, around 86% of them singletons. Sequencing was performed on peripheral blood. These receptors were taken from a human donor in a cohort sampled during active COVID-19. CDR3s include the opening cysteine and the closing phenylalanine or tryptophan. Each record gives: clone size, D gene, V gene, J gene, CDR3 DNA, CDR3 protein. The D gene is left open where the match is weak. The listing skips clone size in some rows; elsewhere it reads once, few, many or a size class.

clone_size: many
d_call: TRBD2
v_call: TRBV19
j_call: TRBJ2-1
cdr3_nt: TGTGCCAGTAACCTAGCGGGAGGATGGGAGAATGAGCAGTTCTTC
cdr3_aa: CASNLAGGWENEQFF

clone_size: NA
d_call: NA
v_call: TRBV2
j_call: TRBJ2-7
cdr3_nt: TGTGCCAGCAGTCCGGGACTCGCGTACGAGCAGTACTTC
cdr3_aa: CASSPGLAYEQYF

clone_size: NA
d_call: TRBD2
v_call: TRBV29-1
j_call: TRBJ2-1
cdr3_nt: TGCAGCGTTGAAGGTGCGGGAGTACTCGAAGCGTACAATGAGCAGTTCTTC
cdr3_aa: CSVEGAGVLEAYNEQFF

clone_size: NA
d_call: NA
v_call: TRBV5-1
j_call: TRBJ2-7
cdr3_nt: TGCGCCAGCAGCTTGTATAGTACCGGCGAGCAGTACTTC
cdr3_aa: CASSLYSTGEQYF

clone_size: few
d_call: TRBD2
v_call: TRBV5-1
j_call: TRBJ2-3
cdr3_nt: TGCGCCAGCAGCTTGGCCTTGGCTAGCGGGAGCACAGATACGCAGTATTTT
cdr3_aa: CASSLALASGSTDTQYF

clone_size: once
d_call: NA
v_call: TRBV19
j_call: TRBJ1-6
cdr3_nt: TGTGCCAGTAGTATCACAGAAAGTAATTCACCCCTCCACTTT
cdr3_aa: CASSITESNSPLHF

clone_size: NA
d_call: TRBD1
v_call: TRBV6-4
j_call: TRBJ2-7
cdr3_nt: TGTGCCAGGGACAGGGGGAACGAGCAGTACTTC
cdr3_aa: CARDRGNEQYF

clone_size: many
d_call: NA
v_call: TRBV6-6
j_call: TRBJ2-7
cdr3_nt: TGTGCCAGCAGTTACGTAGGGGGTTGGGCGCAGTACTTC
cdr3_aa: CASSYVGGWAQYF

clone_size: NA
d_call: TRBD1
v_call: TRBV23-1
j_call: TRBJ1-5
cdr3_nt: TGCGCCAGCAGTCTCGCTCTAACCGGGACAGGGGGCAATCAGCCCCAGCATTTT
cdr3_aa: CASSLALTGTGGNQPQHF

clone_size: NA
d_call: TRBD2
v_call: TRBV4-3
j_call: TRBJ2-1
cdr3_nt: TGCGCCAGCAGCCAAGGCCCCGGGAGGGCCTCCAATGAGCAGTTCTTC
cdr3_aa: CASSQGPGRASNEQFF

clone_size: few
d_call: TRBD1
v_call: TRBV19
j_call: TRBJ2-7
cdr3_nt: TGTGCCAGTAGTATGAGGACAGGTATCTACGAGCAGTACTTC
cdr3_aa: CASSMRTGIYEQYF

clone_size: NA
d_call: TRBD1
v_call: TRBV10-3
j_call: TRBJ1-5
cdr3_nt: TGTGCCATCAGTCAGACAGGGACCAATCAGCCCCAGCATTTT
cdr3_aa: CAISQTGTNQPQHF

clone_size: medium-sized
d_call: NA
v_call: TRBV28
j_call: TRBJ2-5
cdr3_nt: TGTGCCAGCAGTTTAGGGACAAACCAAGAGACCCAGTACTTC
cdr3_aa: CASSLGTNQETQYF

clone_size: few
d_call: NA
v_call: TRBV4-1
j_call: TRBJ1-5
cdr3_nt: TGCGCCAGCAGCCAAGATTACAGGCAGCCCCAGCATTTT
cdr3_aa: CASSQDYRQPQHF

clone_size: NA
d_call: NA
v_call: TRBV19
j_call: TRBJ2-3
cdr3_nt: TGTGCCAGTAGTCTCGACAGGCTCGGCACAGATACGCAGTATTTT
cdr3_aa: CASSLDRLGTDTQYF

clone_size: NA
d_call: NA
v_call: TRBV6-6
j_call: TRBJ2-2
cdr3_nt: TGTGCCAGCAGTCGCCGATGGTCGAGGGGGTTAGCCACCGGGGAGCTGTTTTTT
cdr3_aa: CASSRRWSRGLATGELFF

clone_size: NA
d_call: NA
v_call: TRBV19
j_call: TRBJ1-4
cdr3_nt: TGTGCCAGTAGTAGAGAATTAAATGAAAAACTGTTTTTT
cdr3_aa: CASSRELNEKLFF

clone_size: NA
d_call: TRBD2
v_call: TRBV2
j_call: TRBJ2-2
cdr3_nt: TGTGCCAGCAGGGCACTAGCGGCGAACACCGGGGAGCTGTTTTTT
cdr3_aa: CASRALAANTGELFF

clone_size: NA
d_call: TRBD2
v_call: TRBV4-3
j_call: TRBJ2-1
cdr3_nt: TGCGCCAGCAGCCAAGATTCGGGGGGCAATGAGCAGTTCTTC
cdr3_aa: CASSQDSGGNEQFF

clone_size: NA
d_call: TRBD1
v_call: TRBV12-3/TRBV12-4
j_call: TRBJ1-2
cdr3_nt: TGTGCCAGCACCACAGGGGGCGTTGGCTACACCTTC
cdr3_aa: CASTTGGVGYTF